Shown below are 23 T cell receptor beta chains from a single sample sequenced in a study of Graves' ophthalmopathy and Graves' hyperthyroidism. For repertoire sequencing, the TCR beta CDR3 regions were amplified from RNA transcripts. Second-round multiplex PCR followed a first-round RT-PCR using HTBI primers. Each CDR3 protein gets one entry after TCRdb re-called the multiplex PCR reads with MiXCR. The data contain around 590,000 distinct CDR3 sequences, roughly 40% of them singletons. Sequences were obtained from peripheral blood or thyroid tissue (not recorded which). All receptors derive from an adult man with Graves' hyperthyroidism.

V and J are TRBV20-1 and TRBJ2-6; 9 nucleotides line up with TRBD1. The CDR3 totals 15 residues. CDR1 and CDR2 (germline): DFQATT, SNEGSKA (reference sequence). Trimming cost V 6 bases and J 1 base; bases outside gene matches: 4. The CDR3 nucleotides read TGCAGTGCCGGACAGGGGAGATCTGGGGCCAACGTCCTGACTTTC. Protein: CSAGQGRSGANVLTF.

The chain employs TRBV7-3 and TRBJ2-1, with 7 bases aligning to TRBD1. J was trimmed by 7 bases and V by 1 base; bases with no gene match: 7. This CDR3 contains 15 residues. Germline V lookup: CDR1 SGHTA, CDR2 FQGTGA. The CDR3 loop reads CASSLISTGTNEQFF. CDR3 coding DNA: TGTGCCAGCAGCTTAATCTCGACAGGGACGAATGAGCAGTTCTTC.

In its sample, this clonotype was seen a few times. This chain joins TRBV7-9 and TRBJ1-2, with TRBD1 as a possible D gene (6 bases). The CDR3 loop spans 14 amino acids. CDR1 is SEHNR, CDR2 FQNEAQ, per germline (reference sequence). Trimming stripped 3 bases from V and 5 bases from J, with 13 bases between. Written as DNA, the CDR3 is TGTGCCAGCAGCTTCGCCTCAGGGGTATATGGCTACACCTTC. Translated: CASSFASGVYGYTF.

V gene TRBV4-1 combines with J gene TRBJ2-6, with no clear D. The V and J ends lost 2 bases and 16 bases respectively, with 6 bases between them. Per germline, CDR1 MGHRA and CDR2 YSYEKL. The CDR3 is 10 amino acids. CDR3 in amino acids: CASSQTGLTF. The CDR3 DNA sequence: TGCGCCAGCAGCCAAACCGGACTGACTTTC.

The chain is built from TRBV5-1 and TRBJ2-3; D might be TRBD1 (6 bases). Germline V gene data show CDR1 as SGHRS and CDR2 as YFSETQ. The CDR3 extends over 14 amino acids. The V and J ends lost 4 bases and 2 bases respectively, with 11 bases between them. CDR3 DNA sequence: TGCGCCAGCAGCGGGGGCGCGACCACAGATACGCAGTATTTT. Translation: CASSGGATTDTQYF.

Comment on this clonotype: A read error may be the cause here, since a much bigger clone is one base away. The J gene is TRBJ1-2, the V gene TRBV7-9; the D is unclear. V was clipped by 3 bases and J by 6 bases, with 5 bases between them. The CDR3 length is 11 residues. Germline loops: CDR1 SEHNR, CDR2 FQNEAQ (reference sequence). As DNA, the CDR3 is TGTGCCAGCAGCTTCCGGGATGGCTACACCTTC. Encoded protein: CASSFRDGYTF.

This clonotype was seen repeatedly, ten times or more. The CDR3 reads CASSRGQGGGYTF. The DNA for the CDR3 is TGTGCCAGCAGCCGCGGGCAGGGGGGTGGCTACACCTTC. V is TRBV13 and J is TRBJ1-2, with 7 bases aligning to TRBD1. Germline loops: CDR1 PRHDT, CDR2 FYEKMQ (reference sequence). V lost 5 bases, J lost 7 bases, and 7 bases stayed unmatched. This CDR3 spans 13 amino acids.

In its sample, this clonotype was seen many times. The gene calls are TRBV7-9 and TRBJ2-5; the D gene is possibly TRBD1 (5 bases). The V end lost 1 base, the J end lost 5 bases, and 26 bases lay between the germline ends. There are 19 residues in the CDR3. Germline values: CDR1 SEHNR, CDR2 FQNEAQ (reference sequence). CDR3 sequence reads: CASSLVGSQGSSRTETQYF. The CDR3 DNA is TGTGCCAGCAGCTTAGTAGGTTCGCAGGGCAGCTCAAGAACCGAGACCCAGTACTTC.

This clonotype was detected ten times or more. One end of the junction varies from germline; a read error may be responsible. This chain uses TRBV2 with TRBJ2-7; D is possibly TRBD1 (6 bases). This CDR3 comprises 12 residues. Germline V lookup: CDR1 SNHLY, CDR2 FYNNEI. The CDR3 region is CASSEGGGPRDF. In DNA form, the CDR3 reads TGTGCCAGCAGTGAAGGAGGGGGACCCCGGGACTTC.

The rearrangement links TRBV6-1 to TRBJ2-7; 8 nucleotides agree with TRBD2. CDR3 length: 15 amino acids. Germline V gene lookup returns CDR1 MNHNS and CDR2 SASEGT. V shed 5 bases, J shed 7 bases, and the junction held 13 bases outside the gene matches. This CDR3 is CASSIPGQGGGEQYF. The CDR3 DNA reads TGTGCCAGCAGTATTCCGGGACAAGGCGGGGGGGAGCAGTACTTC.

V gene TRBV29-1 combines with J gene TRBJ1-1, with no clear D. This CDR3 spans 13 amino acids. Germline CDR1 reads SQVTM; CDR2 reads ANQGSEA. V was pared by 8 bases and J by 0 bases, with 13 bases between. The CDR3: CSSSTYMNTEAFF. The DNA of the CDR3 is TGCAGCAGTAGTACGTACATGAACACTGAAGCTTTCTTT.

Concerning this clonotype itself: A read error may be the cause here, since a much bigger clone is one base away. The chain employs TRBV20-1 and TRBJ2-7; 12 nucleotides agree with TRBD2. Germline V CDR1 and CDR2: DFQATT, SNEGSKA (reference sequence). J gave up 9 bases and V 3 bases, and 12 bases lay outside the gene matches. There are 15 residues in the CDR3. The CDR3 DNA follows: TGCAGTGCTAGCCAGAGACTAGCGGGAGCGGACGGGCAGTACTTC. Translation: CSASQRLAGADGQYF.

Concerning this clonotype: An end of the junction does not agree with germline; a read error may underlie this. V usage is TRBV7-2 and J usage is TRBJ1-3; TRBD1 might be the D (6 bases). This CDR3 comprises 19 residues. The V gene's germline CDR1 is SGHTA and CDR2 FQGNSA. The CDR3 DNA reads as TGTGCCAGCAGCTCGTACGGGGGGCTGGTGGGCGCCTCTAGAAACACCATATATTTT. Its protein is CASSSYGGLVGASRNTIYF.

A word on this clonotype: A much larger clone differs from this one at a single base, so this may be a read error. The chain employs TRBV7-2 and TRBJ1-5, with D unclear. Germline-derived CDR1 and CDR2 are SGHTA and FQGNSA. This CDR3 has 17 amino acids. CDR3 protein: CASSQDGEGLLSRPQHF. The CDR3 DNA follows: TGCGCCAGCAGCCAAGATGGAGAAGGGCTTCTCTCTCGGCCCCAGCATTTT.

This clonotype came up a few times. The CDR3 spells CASSISGRFFRSNQPQHF. CDR3 in DNA: TGTGCCAGTAGTATTAGCGGACGCTTCTTTCGTAGCAATCAGCCCCAGCATTTT. The rearrangement joins TRBV19 to TRBJ1-5; D gene unclear. The CDR3 is 18 amino acids. CDR1 and CDR2 from the germline V gene are LNHDA and SQIVND (reference sequence). V was shortened by 3 bases and J by 0 bases, with 18 bases between the two germline ends.

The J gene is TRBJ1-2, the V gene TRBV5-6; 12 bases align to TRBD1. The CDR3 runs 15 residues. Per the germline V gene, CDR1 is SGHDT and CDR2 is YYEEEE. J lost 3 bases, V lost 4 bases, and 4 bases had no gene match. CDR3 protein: CASSRRDRGHYGYTF. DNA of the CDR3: TGTGCCAGCAGCCGCCGGGACAGGGGGCACTATGGCTACACCTTC.

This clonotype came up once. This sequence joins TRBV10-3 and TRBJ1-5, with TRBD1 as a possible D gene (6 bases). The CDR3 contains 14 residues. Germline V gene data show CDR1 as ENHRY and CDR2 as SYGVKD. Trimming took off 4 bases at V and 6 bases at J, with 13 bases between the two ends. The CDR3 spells CAISARTDSQPQHF. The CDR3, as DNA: TGTGCCATCAGTGCCAGGACAGACAGTCAGCCCCAGCATTTT.

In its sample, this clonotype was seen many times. DNA of the CDR3: TGTGCCAGCATGCAGCAGGGAGCCTACGAGCAGTACTTC. This codes for CASMQQGAYEQYF. This sequence joins TRBV6-5 and TRBJ2-7, with D possibly being TRBD1 or TRBD2 (5 bases each). The CDR3 runs to 13 residues. Per the germline V gene, CDR1 is MNHEY and CDR2 is SVGAGI. Trimming stripped 7 bases from V and 2 bases from J, with 12 bases between.

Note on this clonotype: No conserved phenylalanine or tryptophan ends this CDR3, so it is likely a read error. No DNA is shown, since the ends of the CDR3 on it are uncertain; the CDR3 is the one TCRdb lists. The CDR3 reads CAISEGGP. The chain carries TRBV10-3 and TRBJ2-5; no check of the table's D call, TRBD1, against the DNA was made. Including both end residues, the CDR3 is 8 amino acids long. Germline lookup yields CDR1 ENHRY and CDR2 SYGVKD.

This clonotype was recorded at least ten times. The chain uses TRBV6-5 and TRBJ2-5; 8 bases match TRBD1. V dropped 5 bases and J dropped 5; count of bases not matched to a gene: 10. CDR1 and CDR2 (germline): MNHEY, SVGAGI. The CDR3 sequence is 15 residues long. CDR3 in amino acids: CASSNPDRVHETQYF. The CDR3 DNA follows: TGTGCCAGCAGTAATCCGGACAGGGTCCACGAGACCCAGTACTTC.

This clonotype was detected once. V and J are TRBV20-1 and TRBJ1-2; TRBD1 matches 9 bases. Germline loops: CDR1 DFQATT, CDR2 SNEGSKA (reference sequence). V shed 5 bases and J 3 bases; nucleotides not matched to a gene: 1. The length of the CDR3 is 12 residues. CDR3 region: CSAWTGDYGYTF. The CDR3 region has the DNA TGCAGTGCTTGGACAGGGGACTATGGCTACACCTTC.

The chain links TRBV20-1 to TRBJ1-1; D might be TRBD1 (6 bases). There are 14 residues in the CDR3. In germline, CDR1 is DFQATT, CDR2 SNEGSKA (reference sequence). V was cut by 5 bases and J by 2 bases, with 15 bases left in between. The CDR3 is CSAGTSGGNTEAFF. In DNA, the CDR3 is TGCAGTGCTGGGACTAGCGGGGGCAACACTGAAGCTTTCTTT.

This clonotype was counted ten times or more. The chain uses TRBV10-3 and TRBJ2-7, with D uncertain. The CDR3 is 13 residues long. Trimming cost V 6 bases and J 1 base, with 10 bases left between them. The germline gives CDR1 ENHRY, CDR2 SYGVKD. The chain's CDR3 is CAISLHGSYEQYF. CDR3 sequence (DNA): TGTGCCATCAGCCTACACGGTTCCTACGAGCAGTACTTC.